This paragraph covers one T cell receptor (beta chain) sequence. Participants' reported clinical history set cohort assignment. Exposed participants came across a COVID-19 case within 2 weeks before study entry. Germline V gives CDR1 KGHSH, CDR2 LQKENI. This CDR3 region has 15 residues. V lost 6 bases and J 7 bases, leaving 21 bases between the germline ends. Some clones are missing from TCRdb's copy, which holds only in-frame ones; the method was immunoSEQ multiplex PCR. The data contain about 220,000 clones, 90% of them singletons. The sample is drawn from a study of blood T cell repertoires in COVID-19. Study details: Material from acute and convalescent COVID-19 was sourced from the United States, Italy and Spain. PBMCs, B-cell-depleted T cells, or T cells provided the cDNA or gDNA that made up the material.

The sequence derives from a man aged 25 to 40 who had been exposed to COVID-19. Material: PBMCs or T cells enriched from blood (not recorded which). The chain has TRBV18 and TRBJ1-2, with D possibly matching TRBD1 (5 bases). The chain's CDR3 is CASSPTGPRDSGYTF. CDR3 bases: TGTGCCAGCTCCCCGACGGGACCTAGGGACTCTGGCTACACCTTC.